Listed below are T cell receptor beta chains from one sample, sequenced in a study of CD8+ T cells in alopecia areata. TCRdb keeps only in-frame clones here, not all; method: immunoSEQ multiplex PCR. The data show around 140,000 clones, approximately 48% seen once. The source was CD8+ T cells sorted from blood, collected at week 0. These receptors were collected from a human donor with alopecia areata. CDR3s include the opening cysteine and the closing phenylalanine or tryptophan. Each record gives: V gene, clone size, J gene, D gene, CDR3 DNA, CDR3 protein. D genes are given only for firm matches. Clone size appears in some rows only: once, few, many, or a class for an expanded clone.

TRBV4-1	-	TRBJ1-2	TRBD1	TGCGCCAGCAGCTACCCGGGGACAGGCTATGGCTACACCTTC	CASSYPGTGYGYTF
TRBV7-8	once	TRBJ2-7	-	TGTGCCAGCAGCTCAGGCGCTGACGAGCAGTACTTC	CASSSGADEQYF
TRBV7-9	-	TRBJ2-3	-	TGTGCCAGCAGCTTGGACAGCACAGATACGCAGTATTTT	CASSLDSTDTQYF
TRBV10-2	-	TRBJ2-5	-	TGCGCCACCTCGGTGGGGGATGGTCAGTACTTC	CATSVGDGQYF
TRBV29-1	-	TRBJ2-3	-	TGCAGCGTTGAACGCAGCACTAGCACAGATACGCAGTATTTT	CSVERSTSTDTQYF
TRBV5-4	few	TRBJ2-7	-	TGTGCCAGCAGCTTGCCGGAATCCTACGAGCAGTACTTC	CASSLPESYEQYF
TRBV6-5	-	TRBJ2-1	-	TGTGCCAGCAGTTTGGCCGGGGGAAATGAGCAGTTCTTC	CASSLAGGNEQFF
TRBV2	-	TRBJ2-6	-	TGTGCCAGCAGTGATCAGCCAGGGAGGCGTGGGGCCAACGTCCTGACTTTC	CASSDQPGRRGANVLTF
TRBV14	few	TRBJ2-3	-	TGTGCCAGCAGCCAATACTCAGGGGCAGATACGCAGTATTTT	CASSQYSGADTQYF
TRBV6-5	-	TRBJ1-3	-	TGTGCCAGCAGCGCTAGCTCTGGAAACACCATATATTTT	CASSASSGNTIYF
TRBV2	few	TRBJ2-3	-	TGTGCCAGCAGTGAATTCTTTAGTAGTACGCAGTATTTT	CASSEFFSSTQYF
TRBV4-3	few	TRBJ2-3	-	TGCGCCAGCAGCCAAGTGAGGGGCGGGGGCTCCGAGGATACGCAGTATTTT	CASSQVRGGGSEDTQYF
TRBV4-1	-	TRBJ1-2	-	TGCGCCAGCAGCCACGACCACGTCTATGGCTACACCTTC	CASSHDHVYGYTF
TRBV27	-	TRBJ2-1	TRBD1	TGTGCCAGCACCCTGACAGGGGGAGCCTACAATGAGCAGTTCTTC	CASTLTGGAYNEQFF
TRBV6-6	-	TRBJ2-5	-	TGTGCCAGCAGCGGCGACAGGGAGGGAGAGACCCAGTACTTC	CASSGDREGETQYF
TRBV27	few	TRBJ2-7	TRBD2	TGTGCCAGCTCCTCCTCAGCGGGGGCCCGCTCCTACGAGCAGTACTTC	CASSSSAGARSYEQYF
TRBV5-1	-	TRBJ1-2	TRBD1	TGCGCCAGCAGCCCGCCGGGACAGGCCTATGGCTACACCTTC	CASSPPGQAYGYTF
TRBV7-3	many	TRBJ1-3	-	TGTGCCAGCAGCCCGGACGGAGGAAACACCATATATTTT	CASSPDGGNTIYF
TRBV7-2	-	TRBJ2-5	-	TGTGCCAGCAGCTTTGGCAGGGTGGAGACCCAGTACTTC	CASSFGRVETQYF
TRBV10-3	few	TRBJ1-1	-	TGTGCCATCAGTGGCGGGGACCGAGGGAACACTGAAGCTTTCTTT	CAISGGDRGNTEAFF
TRBV5-1	many	TRBJ1-6	-	TGCGCCAGCAGCTTGGAAGAGGCAGTATACTCACCCCTCCACTTT	CASSLEEAVYSPLHF